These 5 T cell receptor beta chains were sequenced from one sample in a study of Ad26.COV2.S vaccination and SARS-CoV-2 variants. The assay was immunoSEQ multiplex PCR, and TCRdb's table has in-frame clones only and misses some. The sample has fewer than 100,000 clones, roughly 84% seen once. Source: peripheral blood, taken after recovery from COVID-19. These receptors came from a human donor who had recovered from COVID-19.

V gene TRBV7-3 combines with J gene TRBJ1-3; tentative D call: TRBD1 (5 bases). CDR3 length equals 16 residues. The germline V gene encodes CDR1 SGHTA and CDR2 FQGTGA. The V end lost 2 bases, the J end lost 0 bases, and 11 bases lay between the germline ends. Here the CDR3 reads CASSLAGPLSGNTIYF. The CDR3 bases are TGTGCCAGCAGCTTAGCAGGGCCACTCTCTGGAAACACCATATATTTT.

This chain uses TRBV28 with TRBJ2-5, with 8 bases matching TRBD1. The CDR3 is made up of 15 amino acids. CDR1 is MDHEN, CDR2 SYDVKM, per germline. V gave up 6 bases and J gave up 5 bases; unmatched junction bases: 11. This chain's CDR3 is CASRTPQGVRETQYF. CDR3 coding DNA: TGTGCCAGCAGAACCCCACAGGGGGTAAGGGAGACCCAGTACTTC.

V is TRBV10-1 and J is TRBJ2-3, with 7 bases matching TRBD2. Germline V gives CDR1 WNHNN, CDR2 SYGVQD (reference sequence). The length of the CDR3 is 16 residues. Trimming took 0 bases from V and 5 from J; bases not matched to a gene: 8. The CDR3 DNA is TGCGCCAGCAGTGAGTCTGCTGCGGGAGTTATAGATACGCAGTATTTT. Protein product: CASSESAAGVIDTQYF.

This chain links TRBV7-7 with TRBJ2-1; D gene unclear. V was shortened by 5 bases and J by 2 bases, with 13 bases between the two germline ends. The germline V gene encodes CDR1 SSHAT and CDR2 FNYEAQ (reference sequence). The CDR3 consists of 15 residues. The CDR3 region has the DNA TGTGCCAGCAGCCAGACGGAACGGACCTACAATGAGCAGTTCTTC. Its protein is CASSQTERTYNEQFF.

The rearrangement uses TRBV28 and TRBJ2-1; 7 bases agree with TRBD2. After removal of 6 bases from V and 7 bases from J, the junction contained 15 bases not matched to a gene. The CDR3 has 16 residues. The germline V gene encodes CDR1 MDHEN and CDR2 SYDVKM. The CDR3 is CASSRHTSAPRNEQFF. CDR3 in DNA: TGTGCCAGCAGCCGACATACTAGCGCCCCACGTAATGAGCAGTTCTTC.